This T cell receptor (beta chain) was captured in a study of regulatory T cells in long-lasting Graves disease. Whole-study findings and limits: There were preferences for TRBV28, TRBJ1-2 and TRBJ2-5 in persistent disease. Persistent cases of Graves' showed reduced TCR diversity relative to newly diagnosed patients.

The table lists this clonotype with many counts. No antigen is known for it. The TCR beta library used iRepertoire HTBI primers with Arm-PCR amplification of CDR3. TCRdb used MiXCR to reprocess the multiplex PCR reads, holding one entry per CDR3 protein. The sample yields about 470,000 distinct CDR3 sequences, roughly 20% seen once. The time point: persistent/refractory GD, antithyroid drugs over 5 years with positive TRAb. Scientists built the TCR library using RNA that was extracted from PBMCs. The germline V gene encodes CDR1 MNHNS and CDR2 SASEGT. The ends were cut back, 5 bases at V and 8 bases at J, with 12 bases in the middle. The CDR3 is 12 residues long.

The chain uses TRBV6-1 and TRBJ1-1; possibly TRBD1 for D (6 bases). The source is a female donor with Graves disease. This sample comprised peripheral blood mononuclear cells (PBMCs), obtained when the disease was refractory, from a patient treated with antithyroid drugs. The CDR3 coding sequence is TGTGCCAGCAGTACGGGGGCCGGCGAAGCTTTCTTT. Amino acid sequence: CASSTGAGEAFF.